The 29 T cell receptor beta chains below were found in one sample sequenced in a study of T-cell reconstitution after alpha-beta-depleted transplantation in children. A library of TCRbeta sequences, prepared with unique molecular identifiers, was generated. TCRdb reprocessed the PCR reads with MiXCR, giving one entry per CDR3 protein. The sample yields roughly 670,000 distinct CDR3 sequences, around 14% seen once. The source material was PBMCs, sampled before TCRalphabeta/CD19-depleted stem cell transplant. These receptor sequences come from a girl aged 2-10 years with congenital amegakaryocytic thrombocytopenia, due to receive a stem cell transplant.

In DNA form, the CDR3 reads TGTGCCAGCACCCCGGGACAGCGGGTGTATAGCAATCAGCCCCAGCATTTT. As protein: CASTPGQRVYSNQPQHF. This sequence joins TRBV12-3 or TRBV12-4 and TRBJ1-5; 7 bases line up with TRBD1. This CDR3 has 17 residues. The trim removed 7 bases at V and 0 bases at J, leaving 12 bases unmatched.

This clonotype was counted between two and nine times. The V gene is TRBV7-9, the J gene TRBJ2-1, with 11 bases aligning to TRBD2. The CDR3 is 17 amino acids. Germline V CDR1 and CDR2: SEHNR, FQNEAQ (reference sequence). V lost 3 bases to trimming and J lost 7 bases; unmatched junction nucleotides: 11. The CDR3 sequence is CASSLTSGTLIFNEQFF. CDR3 in DNA: TGTGCCAGCAGCTTGACTAGCGGGACACTTATTTTTAATGAGCAGTTCTTC. Complete variable domain (other parts from reference TRBV7-9 and TRBJ2-1): DTGVSQNPRHKITKRGQNVTFRCDPISEHNRLYWYRQTLGQGPEFLTYFQNEAQLEKSRLLSDRFSAERPKGSFSTLEIQRTEQGDSAMYLCASSLTSGTLIFNEQFFGPGTRLTVL.

This clonotype was seen at least ten times. The chain carries TRBV20-1 and TRBJ2-3; 8 positions match TRBD2. The CDR3 loop spans 12 amino acids. Germline CDR1 reads DFQATT; CDR2 reads SNEGSKA (reference sequence). With 8 bases clipped from V and 2 bases from J, the junction kept 3 bases outside the gene matches. For the CDR3, the DNA is TGCAGTACCGGACTAGCCACAGATACGCAGTATTTT. The encoded protein is CSTGLATDTQYF.

In its sample, this clonotype was seen many times. CDR3 DNA sequence: TGTGCCAGCAGTTACATGGGCCAAGAGACCCAGTACTTC. Its translation is CASSYMGQETQYF. The V gene is TRBV6-6, the J gene TRBJ2-5; D is unresolved. The V gene lost 2 bases and the J gene lost 1 base, with 5 bases spanning the gap. Looked up from germline, CDR1 is MNHNY and CDR2 is SVGAGI (reference sequence). The CDR3 has 13 residues.

In its sample, this clonotype was seen a few times. The rearrangement uses TRBV7-8 and TRBJ2-7; TRBD1 aligns across 9 bases. Looked up from germline, CDR1 is SGHVS and CDR2 is FQNEAQ. J gave up 3 bases and V 2 bases, and 8 bases lay outside the gene matches. This CDR3 spans 16 amino acids. The CDR3 sequence is CASSLIGTGLDYEQYF. The CDR3 bases are TGTGCCAGCAGCTTAATCGGGACAGGGCTTGACTACGAGCAGTACTTC.

This clonotype showed up just a few times. The CDR3 DNA reads as TGTGCCATCGGGCAGGGTACGGTGTCGTACAATGAGCAGTTCTTC. Its protein is CAIGQGTVSYNEQFF. The gene calls are TRBV10-3 and TRBJ2-1; TRBD1 might be the D (5 bases). The germline V and J ends were trimmed by 8 bases and 4 bases, with 18 bases remaining between them. The germline V gene has CDR1 ENHRY and CDR2 SYGVKD. The CDR3 length is 15 residues.

This clonotype was observed a handful of times. In DNA, the CDR3 is TGCAGTGCTAGAGTGCTCGGGGAGAGCTCCTACGAGCAGTACTTC. This translates into CSARVLGESSYEQYF. The chain combines TRBV20-1 with TRBJ2-7, with D tentatively TRBD2 (5 bases). V was pared by 1 base and J by 0 bases, with 13 bases between. This CDR3 is built from 15 residues. Germline V gives CDR1 DFQATT, CDR2 SNEGSKA (reference sequence).

The chain carries TRBV15 and TRBJ1-2; a weak D match, TRBD1 (5 bases). Germline V gene lookup returns CDR1 LNHNV and CDR2 YYDKDF (reference sequence). CDR3 length: 15 amino acids. With 2 bases removed from V and 4 bases from J, the gap between germline ends came to 14 bases. The CDR3 region is CATSRLGGVGYGYTF. As DNA, the CDR3 is TGTGCCACCAGCAGACTCGGGGGAGTCGGCTATGGCTACACCTTC.

This clonotype was observed a few times. The V call is TRBV27, the J call TRBJ2-7, with D unclear. This CDR3 comprises 18 residues. The V gene lost 2 bases and the J gene lost 3 bases, with 23 bases spanning the gap. The germline CDR1 and CDR2 sequences are MNHEY and SMNVEV (reference sequence). CDR3 coding DNA: TGTGCCAGCAGTTTACAAGGACCCCTAGTTCTGGACCGCTACGAGCAGTACTTC. Translated, it gives CASSLQGPLVLDRYEQYF.

The chain is built from TRBV3-1 and TRBJ1-5, with D uncertain. This CDR3 has 14 residues. Germline values: CDR1 LGHDT, CDR2 YNNKEL (reference sequence). V was pared by 0 bases and J by 0 bases, with 3 bases between. CDR3 residues: CASSQDHSNQPQHF. CDR3 nucleotides: TGTGCCAGCAGCCAAGACCATAGCAATCAGCCCCAGCATTTT.

The rearrangement joins TRBV19 to TRBJ1-2; 8 bases fit TRBD1. V was clipped by 8 bases and J by 4 bases; unmatched bases: 9. The germline CDR1 and CDR2 sequences are LNHDA and SQIVND (reference sequence). The CDR3 extends over 14 amino acids. DNA for the CDR3: TGTGCCAGTCTGGACAGGGCTTTAGGCTATGGCTACACCTTC. Its protein is CASLDRALGYGYTF.

This clonotype has at least ten counts. The V call is TRBV7-3, the J call TRBJ2-2; D gene unclear. Germline V CDR1 and CDR2: SGHTA, FQGTGA. The germline V and J ends were trimmed by 2 bases and 0 bases, with 7 bases remaining between them. The CDR3 runs 15 residues. The CDR3 nucleotides are TGTGCCAGCAGCTTAGTTGGTACGAACACCGGGGAGCTGTTTTTT. The encoded protein is CASSLVGTNTGELFF.

The chain employs TRBV2 and TRBJ2-1, with a weak D call TRBD2 (6 bases). The V gene lost 6 bases and the J gene lost 6 bases, with 18 bases spanning the gap. Germline CDR1 and CDR2: SNHLY and FYNNEI. The CDR3 sequence is 15 residues long. As DNA, the CDR3 is TGTGCCAGCAGAGTTAGCGTGGGAGGAGGCAATGAGCAGTTCTTC. Encoded protein: CASRVSVGGGNEQFF.

The V gene is TRBV29-1, the J gene TRBJ2-3, with D perhaps TRBD1 (7 bases). Looked up from germline, CDR1 is SQVTM and CDR2 is ANQGSEA. CDR3 size: 13 residues. V lost 4 bases, J lost 4 bases, and 12 bases lay in between. The CDR3 DNA is TGCAGCGTTGGACAGGGCGGGGCAGATACGCAGTATTTT. Translating it yields CSVGQGGADTQYF.

This clonotype was picked up many times. V usage is TRBV5-1 and J usage is TRBJ2-1; tentative D call: TRBD2 (5 bases). Germline values: CDR1 SGHRS, CDR2 YFSETQ. V lost 4 bases to trimming and J lost 4 bases, with 15 bases between them. This CDR3 is built from 15 residues. The CDR3 loop is CASSRLDFGYNEQFF. The DNA of the CDR3 is TGCGCCAGCAGCCGGTTGGACTTCGGATACAATGAGCAGTTCTTC.

The chain couples TRBV9 to TRBJ1-1; D remains unclear. The germline CDR1 and CDR2 sequences are SGDLS and YYNGEE. CDR3 size: 14 residues. Trimming took 0 bases from V and 0 from J, leaving 6 bases between them. The CDR3 sequence is CASSVGQMNTEAFF. The DNA of the CDR3 is TGTGCCAGCAGCGTAGGGCAGATGAACACTGAAGCTTTCTTT.

The genes are TRBV5-1 and TRBJ2-5, with D unclear. Trimming took off 1 base at V and 4 bases at J, with 23 bases between the two ends. CDR1 and CDR2 (germline): SGHRS, YFSETQ. CDR3 size: 18 residues. The CDR3 protein is CASSLPRLQLVGGETQYF. In DNA form, the CDR3 reads TGCGCCAGCAGCTTGCCCCGATTACAGCTCGTCGGTGGAGAGACCCAGTACTTC.

This clonotype was counted between two and nine times. The rearrangement links TRBV7-9 to TRBJ2-7; maybe TRBD2 (6 bases). The CDR3 loop spans 15 amino acids. Deletions cut 1 base from V and 0 bases from J, with 10 bases between. Germline CDR1 reads SEHNR; CDR2 reads FQNEAQ (reference sequence). CDR3 DNA sequence: TGTGCCAGCAGCTTAGACGGAGGGAGCTCCTACGAGCAGTACTTC. Translated, it gives CASSLDGGSSYEQYF.

This chain links TRBV2 with TRBJ2-4, with 7 bases matching TRBD1. The CDR3 contains 14 residues. Germline CDR1 and CDR2: SNHLY and FYNNEI. The V gene end was trimmed by 4 bases and the J gene end by 0 bases; junction bases not matched to a gene: 0. CDR3 residues: CASSGTGAKNIQYF. The CDR3 DNA sequence: TGTGCCAGCAGTGGGACAGGAGCCAAAAACATTCAGTACTTC.

The J gene is TRBJ2-5, the V gene TRBV30; D assignment may be TRBD1 or TRBD2 (6 bases each). Trimming stripped 2 bases from V and 5 bases from J, with 15 bases between. Germline CDR1 GTSNPN, CDR2 SVGIG (reference sequence). This CDR3 contains 14 residues. The CDR3 sequence: CAWSIGLGGETQYF. The CDR3, as DNA: TGTGCCTGGAGTATAGGGTTAGGGGGGGAGACCCAGTACTTC. The whole variable domain, remainder taken from reference TRBV30 and TRBJ2-5, is SQTIHQWPATLVQPVGSPLSLECTVEGTSNPNLYWYRQAAGRGLQLLFYSVGIGQISSEVPQNLSASRPQDRQFILSSKKLLLSDSGFYLCAWSIGLGGETQYFGPGTRLLVL.

The rearrangement links TRBV7-6 to TRBJ2-5, with 9 bases matching TRBD2. V was clipped by 6 bases and J by 7 bases; unmatched bases: 21. This CDR3 comprises 18 residues. CDR1 SGHVS and CDR2 FNYEAQ come from the germline V gene. CDR3 nucleotide sequence: TGTGCCAGCAGTCCGACGTGGACTAGCGCCTACTCAAGGGGGACCCAGTACTTC. Its translation is CASSPTWTSAYSRGTQYF. Looking up the rest from reference TRBV7-6 and TRBJ2-5 gives the full variable domain: GAGVSQSPRYKVTKRGQDVALRCDPISGHVSLYWYRQALGQGPEFLTYFNYEAQQDKSGLPNDRFSAERPEGSISTLTIQRTEQRDSAMYRCASSPTWTSAYSRGTQYFGPGTRLLVL.

This clonotype has a handful of counts. This rearrangement joins TRBV5-1 to TRBJ2-6, with D unresolved. This CDR3 contains 23 residues. CDR1 and CDR2 from the germline V gene are SGHRS and YFSETQ. The germline V and J ends were trimmed by 3 bases and 1 base, with 32 bases remaining between them. The chain's CDR3 is CASSSDGTRPRNEYTSGANVLTF. The CDR3 DNA follows: TGCGCCAGCAGCTCGGACGGAACGCGGCCTAGGAACGAGTATACGTCTGGGGCCAACGTCCTGACTTTC. The complete variable domain, with remaining parts taken from reference TRBV5-1 and TRBJ2-6, reads KAGVTQTPRYLIKTRGQQVTLSCSPISGHRSVSWYQQTPGQGLQFLFEYFSETQRNKGNFPGRFSGRQFSNSRSEMNVSTLELGDSALYLCASSSDGTRPRNEYTSGANVLTFGAGSRLTVL.

This clonotype was seen ten or more times. The genes are TRBV20-1 and TRBJ1-1; no definite D call. The CDR3 is 13 amino acids. Trimming removed 6 bases at V and 0 bases at J, with 11 bases between. CDR1 is DFQATT and CDR2 is SNEGSKA in the germline V gene (reference sequence). CDR3 residues: CSAREFLNTEAFF. The CDR3, as DNA: TGCAGTGCCCGAGAATTTTTGAACACTGAAGCTTTCTTT.

This clonotype was seen many times. V gene TRBV12-3 or TRBV12-4 combines with J gene TRBJ2-5; no firm D call. The germline V and J ends were trimmed by 6 bases and 5 bases, with 13 bases remaining between them. This CDR3 spans 13 amino acids. The DNA for the CDR3 is TGTGCCAGCAGCCCAGTTGTTCTTGAGACCCAGTACTTC. It encodes CASSPVVLETQYF.

There are many counts of this clonotype. The rearrangement joins TRBV7-2 to TRBJ2-1, with D possibly being TRBD1 (6 bases). Looked up from germline, CDR1 is SGHTA and CDR2 is FQGNSA. The CDR3 is made up of 13 amino acids. The ends were cut back, 9 bases at V and 3 bases at J, with 12 bases in the middle. CDR3 region: CARGTPIYNEQFF. DNA of the CDR3: TGTGCCAGAGGGACACCTATCTACAATGAGCAGTTCTTC.

This clonotype was recorded many times. Relative to the germline gene, one junction end is altered; a read error may explain this. The chain has TRBV7-8 and TRBJ1-2; 10 nucleotides match TRBD1. The CDR3 runs to 17 residues. CDR1 SGHVS and CDR2 FQNEAQ come from the germline V gene. In nucleotides, the CDR3 is TGTGCGAGCAAGCGTGGGGGACAGGGGCTTCTGCGAGATGGCTACACCTTC. Protein: CASKRGGQGLLRDGYTF. The full variable domain, its missing parts supplied by reference TRBV7-8 and TRBJ1-2, is GAGVSQSPRYKVAKRGQDVALRCDPISGHVSLFWYQQALGQGPEFLTYFQNEAQLDKSGLPSDRFFAERPEGSVSTLKIQRTQQEDSAVYLCASKRGGQGLLRDGYTFGSGTRLTVV.

This clonotype was found many times. The chain is built from TRBV20-1 and TRBJ2-1; a possible D gene is TRBD2 (7 bases). The CDR3 runs to 15 residues. V lost 0 bases, J lost 8 bases, and 17 bases lay in between. CDR1 and CDR2 from the germline V gene are DFQATT and SNEGSKA (reference sequence). The CDR3 loop is CSARDRGGGRDEQFF. DNA of the CDR3: TGCAGTGCTAGAGATCGAGGGGGGGGTAGAGATGAGCAGTTCTTC.

This clonotype has at least ten counts. The rearrangement joins TRBV12-3 or TRBV12-4 to TRBJ2-5; D call uncertain. There are 15 residues in the CDR3. V was cut by 7 bases and J by 3 bases, with 18 bases left in between. For the CDR3, the DNA is TGTGCCAGCACCTACCGAGATGGGCAAAAAGAGACCCAGTACTTC. This codes for CASTYRDGQKETQYF.

The rearrangement joins TRBV6-2 or TRBV6-3 to TRBJ1-4; D gene uncertain. The CDR3 is 15 residues long. The germline V and J ends were trimmed by 0 bases and 6 bases, with 11 bases remaining between them. Germline CDR1 reads MNHEY; CDR2 reads SVGEGT. For the CDR3, the DNA is TGTGCCAGCAGTTACTCGAGGACGGGCGATGAAAAACTGTTTTTT. As protein: CASSYSRTGDEKLFF.